This T cell receptor beta chain is drawn from a study of T cell changes during pregnancy in multiple sclerosis. This CDR3 spans 20 amino acids. CDR1 and CDR2 (germline): KGHSH, LQKENI. J was trimmed by 7 bases and V by 8 bases; bases with no gene match: 27. This table comes from immunoSEQ multiplex PCR, and its TCRdb copy is limited to in-frame clones, with some not included. Here the sample spans some 68,000 clones, around 92% being singletons. This chain uses TRBV18 with TRBJ1-2; 11 bases agree with TRBD1. The specimen was peripheral blood, collected in the second trimester of pregnancy. The clonotype was recovered from a female donor in good health, enrolled as a control in a pregnancy study. The CDR3 sequence is CASQDRGLYFVRDVDLGYTF. CDR3 DNA sequence: TGTGCCAGCCAGGACAGGGGGCTATACTTTGTGAGGGATGTGGACCTTGGCTACACCTTC.